This entry lists 31 T cell receptor beta chains sequenced from one sample in a study of T cell changes during pregnancy in multiple sclerosis (dated by TCRdb to the late 2010s). Library preparation employed the immunoSEQ multiplex PCR assay. TCRdb limited this immuneACCESS table to in-frame rearrangements with V and J called. A share of clones is missing; checked studies link under half to unresolved V genes, and the rest is unexplained. The sample yields some 21,000 clones; 80% to 95% were counted once. The top ten hold more than 0.6% of the sample. Sequencing was performed on CD4+ T cells from peripheral blood mononuclear cells, taken in the third trimester of pregnancy. Every receptor here comes from a female donor with multiple sclerosis, enrolled in a pregnancy study.

This clone has a handful of counts. The V gene is TRBV11-2, the J gene TRBJ1-1; D gene ambiguous. The CDR3 is 14 amino acids. Germline V gene lookup returns CDR1 SGHAT and CDR2 FQNNGV. Trimming cost V 4 bases and J 5 bases, with 14 bases left between them. CDR3 in amino acids: CASSSTRRGTEAFF. The CDR3 nucleotides are TGTGCCAGCAGCTCCACGCGGAGAGGGACTGAAGCTTTCTTT.

The genes are TRBV5-1 and TRBJ1-4, with D maybe TRBD1 (5 bases). This CDR3 region has 15 residues. V lost 1 base, J lost 2 bases, and 9 bases lay in between. Germline assignment: CDR1 SGHRS and CDR2 YFSETQ. The CDR3 sequence is CASSLMGGTNEKLFF. As DNA, the CDR3 is TGCGCCAGCAGCTTGATGGGGGGGACTAATGAAAAACTGTTTTTT.

This clone has a handful of counts. The V and J genes are TRBV7-2 and TRBJ1-6; D is possibly TRBD1 (5 bases). V was shortened by 7 bases and J by 8 bases, with 18 bases between the two germline ends. Germline V gives CDR1 SGHTA, CDR2 FQGNSA. This CDR3 comprises 15 residues. CDR3 region: CASTPRGESHSPLHF. The CDR3 DNA sequence: TGTGCCAGCACTCCCCGGGGGGAAAGTCATTCACCCCTCCACTTT.

The chain couples TRBV6-1 to TRBJ2-1, with 8 bases matching TRBD1. The ends lost 7 bases at V and 6 bases at J; junction bases unmatched: 8. Germline CDR1 and CDR2: MNHNS and SASEGT. This CDR3 has 14 amino acids. The CDR3 spells CASNPPTGVNEQFF. The CDR3 DNA sequence: TGTGCCAGCAATCCGCCGACAGGGGTCAATGAGCAGTTCTTC.

The rearrangement links TRBV5-6 to TRBJ1-4; D ambiguous. Germline loops: CDR1 SGHDT, CDR2 YYEEEE. V was clipped by 4 bases and J by 1 base, with 8 bases between them. CDR3 size: 14 residues. The CDR3 loop is CASSLGLTNEKLFF. The CDR3 nucleotides read TGTGCCAGCAGCCTAGGATTAACTAATGAAAAACTGTTTTTT.

The chain couples TRBV2 to TRBJ1-2; 7 bases are a match to TRBD1. The length of the CDR3 is 13 residues. In germline, CDR1 is SNHLY, CDR2 FYNNEI. V gave up 6 bases and J gave up 4 bases; unmatched junction bases: 5. CDR3 region: CASSMTGFYGYTF. The CDR3 DNA reads as TGTGCCAGCAGCATGACAGGGTTCTATGGCTACACCTTC.

The chain has TRBV5-4 and TRBJ2-3, with D tentatively TRBD2 (7 bases). Trimming took 4 bases from V and 2 from J, leaving 17 bases between them. The CDR3 contains 16 residues. CDR1 and CDR2 from the germline V gene are SGHNT and YYREEE (reference sequence). The CDR3 loop is CASSHGGRGYTDTQYF. The CDR3 region has the DNA TGTGCCAGCAGCCACGGGGGGCGGGGGTACACAGATACGCAGTATTTT.

V gene TRBV5-1 combines with J gene TRBJ1-1, with 10 bases matching TRBD1. Germline values: CDR1 SGHRS, CDR2 YFSETQ. Germline trimming cut 7 bases from V and 0 bases from J; bases unmatched to any gene: 0. The CDR3 is 13 residues long. CDR3 protein: CASGTGVNTEAFF. CDR3 DNA sequence: TGCGCCAGCGGGACAGGGGTGAACACTGAAGCTTTCTTT.

The chain uses TRBV5-1 and TRBJ2-7, with D possibly matching TRBD1 (6 bases). Germline lookup yields CDR1 SGHRS and CDR2 YFSETQ. V lost 5 bases to trimming and J lost 4 bases, with 16 bases between them. The CDR3 runs to 14 residues. The CDR3 sequence: CASRVAWGLYEQYF. The DNA for the CDR3 is TGCGCCAGCAGGGTGGCGTGGGGGCTATACGAGCAGTACTTC.

The V call is TRBV19, the J call TRBJ1-1; D gene uncertain. The CDR3 consists of 14 residues. Trimming removed 5 bases from V and 5 bases from J, with 15 bases in between. Germline V gives CDR1 LNHDA, CDR2 SQIVND (reference sequence). The CDR3 protein is CASSVIVGETEAFF. The CDR3 bases are TGTGCCAGTAGTGTCATCGTAGGAGAAACTGAAGCTTTCTTT. The entire variable domain, with the rest obtained from reference TRBV19 and TRBJ1-1, is as follows: DGGITQSPKYLFRKEGQNVTLSCEQNLNHDAMYWYRQDPGQGLRLIYYSQIVNDFQKGDIAEGYSVSREKKESFPLTVTSAQKNPTAFYLCASSVIVGETEAFFGQGTRLTVV.

The rearrangement links TRBV30 to TRBJ1-3, with D possibly TRBD1 on 6 matching bases. V dropped 2 bases and J dropped 0 bases, with 8 bases sitting between them. Germline V gene data show CDR1 as GTSNPN and CDR2 as SVGIG (reference sequence). The CDR3 runs to 14 residues. DNA for the CDR3: TGTGCCTGGAGTCAGGGGAACTCTGGAAACACCATATATTTT. This gives the protein CAWSQGNSGNTIYF. Full variable domain (rest looked up from reference TRBV30 and TRBJ1-3): SQTIHQWPATLVQPVGSPLSLECTVEGTSNPNLYWYRQAAGRGLQLLFYSVGIGQISSEVPQNLSASRPQDRQFILSSKKLLLSDSGFYLCAWSQGNSGNTIYFGEGSWLTVV.

The rearrangement uses TRBV5-6 and TRBJ1-3, with D unresolved. Germline V lookup: CDR1 SGHDT, CDR2 YYEEEE. The CDR3 extends over 14 amino acids. V was cut by 0 bases and J by 1 base, with 5 bases left in between. CDR3 coding DNA: TGTGCCAGCAGCTTGGCAGATTCTGGAAACACCATATATTTT. The encoded protein is CASSLADSGNTIYF.

J is TRBJ1-1 and V is TRBV18; the D is unclear. The V and J ends lost 2 bases and 1 base respectively, with 8 bases between them. Germline V gene sequence: CDR1 KGHSH, CDR2 LQKENI. This CDR3 comprises 14 residues. CDR3 bases: TGTGCCAGCTCACCAAACAACCAGAACACTGAAGCTTTCTTT. The encoded protein is CASSPNNQNTEAFF.

The rearrangement joins TRBV5-1 to TRBJ1-1; 7 nucleotides align to TRBD1. This CDR3 spans 14 amino acids. CDR1 is SGHRS, CDR2 YFSETQ, per germline. Unmatched junction bases numbered 2, after V lost 3 bases and J lost 0 bases. This CDR3 reads CASSSGQMNTEAFF. The CDR3 DNA reads as TGCGCCAGCAGCTCGGGACAGATGAACACTGAAGCTTTCTTT.

The chain couples TRBV28 to TRBJ1-1, with D unresolved. The CDR3 is 14 residues long. Trimming took off 1 base at V and 5 bases at J, with 11 bases between the two ends. CDR1 MDHEN and CDR2 SYDVKM come from the germline V gene. The CDR3 reads CASSLLGTETEAFF. CDR3 bases: TGTGCCAGCAGTTTATTAGGAACGGAGACTGAAGCTTTCTTT.

The J gene is TRBJ2-7, the V gene TRBV7-2; 7 nucleotides match TRBD2. This CDR3 contains 14 residues. V lost 5 bases and J lost 6; bases outside the gene matches: 10. CDR1 is SGHTA, CDR2 FQGNSA, per germline. The CDR3 bases are TGTGCCAGCAGCGCTACTAGCGAGGCGGCCGAGCAGTACTTC. This translates into CASSATSEAAEQYF.

V and J are TRBV5-6 and TRBJ2-2; D is perhaps TRBD1 (6 bases). Between the trimmed V and J ends, which lost 0 bases and 1 base, there was a span of 10 bases. CDR1 and CDR2 from the germline V gene are SGHDT and YYEEEE. The CDR3 contains 16 residues. This CDR3 reads CASSLEATGNTGELFF. The CDR3 DNA sequence: TGTGCCAGCAGCTTGGAAGCGACAGGGAACACCGGGGAGCTGTTTTTT.

The chain is built from TRBV6-1 and TRBJ2-7, with 9 bases lining up with TRBD1. The CDR3 runs 15 residues. V was clipped by 6 bases and J by 3 bases; unmatched bases: 9. Germline assignment: CDR1 MNHNS and CDR2 SASEGT. The CDR3 DNA sequence: TGTGCCAGCAGGCCCCGGGACAGGGACCTCTACGAGCAGTACTTC. It codes for CASRPRDRDLYEQYF.

The rearrangement uses TRBV28 and TRBJ1-2; D is unclear. The CDR3 covers 12 residues. Trimming pared 3 bases from V and 4 bases from J, leaving 6 bases between. Germline V gene sequence: CDR1 MDHEN, CDR2 SYDVKM. DNA of the CDR3: TGTGCCAGCAGTTTTCGAGGCTATGGCTACACCTTC. This sequence encodes CASSFRGYGYTF.

V is TRBV2 and J is TRBJ1-2; D is possibly TRBD1 (5 bases). The CDR3 loop spans 15 amino acids. The ends were cut back, 2 bases at V and 8 bases at J, with 18 bases in the middle. CDR1 is SNHLY, CDR2 FYNNEI, per germline. Here the CDR3 reads CASSEWGVAFGGYTF. CDR3 in DNA: TGTGCCAGCAGTGAATGGGGCGTAGCCTTTGGCGGCTACACCTTC.

The chain carries TRBV10-3 and TRBJ2-3, with TRBD2 matching over 9 bases. Per germline, CDR1 ENHRY and CDR2 SYGVKD. V was clipped by 0 bases and J by 6 bases; unmatched bases: 4. The CDR3 contains 15 residues. The CDR3 region has the DNA TGTGCCATCAGTGAGTCGTGGCTAGCGGGGGATACGCAGTATTTT. Its translation: CAISESWLAGDTQYF.

The chain links TRBV10-1 to TRBJ2-3; TRBD2 is a possible D gene (7 bases). The V gene lost 1 base and the J gene lost 4 bases, with 15 bases spanning the gap. The CDR3 is 16 residues long. Looked up from germline, CDR1 is WNHNN and CDR2 is SYGVQD (reference sequence). Here the CDR3 DNA reads TGCGCCAGCAGTGAGTTTAGGGGGGCGGGAGCAGATACGCAGTATTTT. It specifies CASSEFRGAGADTQYF.

The CDR3 region has the DNA TGTGCCAGCTCCAGGGGGTCTGGAAACACCATATATTTT. It is translated as CASSRGSGNTIYF. This chain joins TRBV2 and TRBJ1-3; 7 nucleotides match TRBD1. This CDR3 comprises 13 residues. J was trimmed by 1 base and V by 8 bases; bases with no gene match: 2. Germline loops: CDR1 SNHLY, CDR2 FYNNEI. Variable domain in full (rest from reference TRBV2 and TRBJ1-3): EPEVTQTPSHQVTQMGQEVILRCVPISNHLYFYWYRQILGQKVEFLVSFYNNEISEKSEIFDDQFSVERPDGSNFTLKIRSTKLEDSAMYFCASSRGSGNTIYFGEGSWLTVV.

This clone showed up just a few times. This chain connects TRBV11-1 to TRBJ2-1, with 8 bases lining up with TRBD1. V gave up 4 bases and J gave up 9 bases; unmatched junction bases: 2. From germline, CDR1 is SGHAT and CDR2 FQDESV (reference sequence). The CDR3 is 12 residues long. In nucleotides, the CDR3 is TGTGCCAGCAGCTCGGACAGGGCTGAGCAGTTCTTC. It translates to CASSSDRAEQFF.

CDR3 amino acids: CASSSYGGSNNEQFF. In DNA form, the CDR3 reads TGTGCCAGCAGTTCCTACGGGGGGTCCAACAATGAGCAGTTCTTC. The chain employs TRBV6-5 and TRBJ2-1; 7 nucleotides match TRBD2. The CDR3 runs to 15 residues. J was trimmed by 5 bases and V by 4 bases; bases with no gene match: 8. Germline lookup yields CDR1 MNHEY and CDR2 SVGAGI.

This rearrangement joins TRBV7-3 to TRBJ1-1; possible D gene TRBD1, 5 bases. Trimming stripped 5 bases from V and 3 bases from J, with 13 bases between. The CDR3 contains 14 residues. Germline CDR1 is SGHTA and CDR2 is FQGTGA. For the CDR3, the DNA is TGTGCCAGCAGCCCGGCCGGGGGTTACACTGAAGCTTTCTTT. Amino acids: CASSPAGGYTEAFF.

The V call is TRBV9, the J call TRBJ2-3; 8 nucleotides agree with TRBD2. V dropped 2 bases and J dropped 7; count of bases not matched to a gene: 9. From germline, CDR1 is SGDLS and CDR2 YYNGEE. The CDR3 totals 15 residues. The CDR3 nucleotides read TGTGCCAGCAGCGTCGGGGGGGCCGGAATGAATACGCAGTATTTT. As protein: CASSVGGAGMNTQYF.

The chain carries TRBV7-2 and TRBJ2-7; 12 bases line up with TRBD2. Trimming took 5 bases from V and 7 from J; bases not matched to a gene: 18. The CDR3 length is 18 residues. Germline V gives CDR1 SGHTA, CDR2 FQGNSA. The CDR3 DNA reads as TGTGCCAGCAGCGCCCAGCCCCTAGCGGGGGGGACTCTACGGGAGCAGTACTTC. Amino acid sequence: CASSAQPLAGGTLREQYF.

The chain recombines TRBV27 with TRBJ2-7, with 8 bases that match TRBD1. The CDR3 is 14 residues long. The junction had 8 bases not matched to a gene; V was cut back by 3 bases and J by 7 bases. Germline V gives CDR1 MNHEY, CDR2 SMNVEV (reference sequence). CDR3 in amino acids: CASSFRRQGREQYF. The CDR3 nucleotides read TGTGCCAGCAGTTTCCGCCGACAGGGGCGGGAGCAGTACTTC.

The chain couples TRBV11-2 to TRBJ2-3; perhaps TRBD2 as D (6 bases). CDR3 length equals 15 residues. Germline V lookup: CDR1 SGHAT, CDR2 FQNNGV. Trimming took off 5 bases at V and 2 bases at J, with 14 bases between the two ends. The CDR3 bases are TGTGCCAGCAGCCCCAACAGCGGGCTCACAGATACGCAGTATTTT. Protein: CASSPNSGLTDTQYF.

This sequence joins TRBV30 and TRBJ1-4; 10 nucleotides align to TRBD1. Germline values: CDR1 GTSNPN, CDR2 SVGIG (reference sequence). Losses at the gene ends were 1 base for V and 10 bases for J; bases not matched to a gene: 6. The CDR3 spans 14 residues. CDR3 loop: CAWSAGQGEGKLFF. In DNA, the CDR3 is TGTGCCTGGAGTGCCGGACAGGGGGAGGGAAAACTGTTTTTT.